The 5 T cell receptor beta chains listed next were all sequenced from one sample in a study of cytomegalovirus exposure and HLA in healthy donors. The PCR had 60 Vbeta and 13 Jbeta primers. Using immunoSEQ multiplex PCR, the repertoire was profiled, and TCRdb retains in-frame clones only, with some absent. Among fewer than 150,000 clones listed, under 85% were seen once. The sample comprised PBMCs. All receptors come from a man aged 30 to 39 in good health and CMV-seronegative.

The chain combines TRBV28 with TRBJ1-1; the D gene is possibly TRBD1 (5 bases). Germline CDR1 reads MDHEN; CDR2 reads SYDVKM. V was pared by 4 bases and J by 7 bases, with 16 bases between. The CDR3 has 14 amino acids. Written as DNA, the CDR3 is TGTGCCAGCAGTTCTCCCCCCAGGGCCTTTGAAGCTTTCTTT. Its translation: CASSSPPRAFEAFF. Full variable domain (remainder filled in from reference TRBV28 and TRBJ1-1): DVKVTQSSRYLVKRTGEKVFLECVQDMDHENMFWYRQDPGLGLRLIYFSYDVKMKEKGDIPEGYSVSREKKERFSLILESASTNQTSMYLCASSSPPRAFEAFFGQGTRLTVV.

The V gene is TRBV5-1, the J gene TRBJ1-1; D not resolved. Germline CDR1 and CDR2: SGHRS and YFSETQ. V was cut by 8 bases and J by 0 bases, with 8 bases left in between. This CDR3 region has 12 residues. In DNA form, the CDR3 reads TGCGCCAGGAACTTCATGAACACTGAAGCTTTCTTT. This gives the protein CARNFMNTEAFF. Variable domain in full (rest from reference TRBV5-1 and TRBJ1-1): KAGVTQTPRYLIKTRGQQVTLSCSPISGHRSVSWYQQTPGQGLQFLFEYFSETQRNKGNFPGRFSGRQFSNSRSEMNVSTLELGDSALYLCARNFMNTEAFFGQGTRLTVV.

In the case of this clone: The identical CDR3 is also encoded by other nucleotide sequences in the sample. The chain is built from TRBV9 and TRBJ1-1, with D possibly being TRBD1 (5 bases). CDR1 and CDR2 from the germline V gene are SGDLS and YYNGEE. Trimming cost V 1 base and J 8 bases, with 9 bases left between them. The CDR3 sequence is 12 residues long. The CDR3 nucleotides read TGTGCCAGCAGCGTACCCCCAGGGGAAGCTTTCTTT. Its protein is CASSVPPGEAFF.

V gene TRBV7-8 combines with J gene TRBJ1-1, with D perhaps matching TRBD1 (6 bases). CDR1 and CDR2 (germline): SGHVS, FQNEAQ. V dropped 7 bases and J dropped 4 bases, with 16 bases sitting between them. CDR3 length: 14 amino acids. The CDR3 reads CASNDRRYGTEAFF. The CDR3 DNA follows: TGTGCCAGCAACGACAGGAGGTATGGCACTGAAGCTTTCTTT.

In its sample, this clone was seen once. The chain recombines TRBV7-8 with TRBJ2-1; D perhaps matches TRBD1 (5 bases). Trimming took off 1 base at V and 8 bases at J, with 9 bases between the two ends. The CDR3 sequence is 13 residues long. The germline V gene has CDR1 SGHVS and CDR2 FQNEAQ. DNA for the CDR3: TGTGCCAGCAGCTTAGGGTGGGGCGATGAGCAGTTCTTC. Translating gives CASSLGWGDEQFF.